The 21 T cell receptor beta chains given below trace back to one sample, sequenced in a study of T cells after yellow fever vaccination. TCRdb called the 5' RACE reads again in MiXCR, with one record for every CDR3 protein. The sample lists hundreds of thousands of distinct CDR3 sequences, roughly 12% occurring once. Specimen: PBMCs, collected on the day of the yellow fever booster vaccination. The receptors come from a man younger than 40 who received the YFV17D yellow fever vaccine.

This clonotype was picked up a small number of times. The chain uses TRBV5-5 and TRBJ1-5; weak D call: TRBD1 (5 bases). CDR1 is SGHKS and CDR2 is YYEKEE in the germline V gene (reference sequence). The CDR3 sequence is 15 residues long. V lost 5 bases and J 9 bases, leaving 21 bases between the germline ends. The CDR3 nucleotides read TGTGCCAGCAGACCACGATTGGGGGATAATACGCCCCAGCATTTT. Its translation: CASRPRLGDNTPQHF.

J is TRBJ2-7 and V is TRBV12-3 or TRBV12-4, with D possibly called TRBD1 or TRBD2 (5 bases each). Trimming cost V 6 bases and J 4 bases, with 19 bases left between them. The CDR3 sequence is 15 residues long. The CDR3 DNA sequence: TGTGCCAGCAGGGAAACCGGGGCCCCTCTTTACGAGCAGTACTTC. Protein product: CASRETGAPLYEQYF.

This chain uses TRBV20-1 with TRBJ2-3, with unresolved D. Germline V lookup: CDR1 DFQATT, CDR2 SNEGSKA (reference sequence). The CDR3 length is 12 residues. V was clipped by 0 bases and J by 3 bases, with 4 bases between them. The CDR3 DNA reads TGCAGTGCTAGAGAGGAGACAGATACGCAGTATTTT. It encodes CSAREETDTQYF.

This clonotype occurred a few times. The CDR3 DNA sequence: TGTGCCAGCAGTAACAGGGGTAGGAACACTGAAGCTTTCTTT. The encoded protein is CASSNRGRNTEAFF. The chain carries TRBV6-5 and TRBJ1-1; 7 nucleotides line up with TRBD1. The CDR3 has 14 amino acids. Germline V gene data show CDR1 as MNHEY and CDR2 as SVGAGI. V shed 5 bases and J 1 base; nucleotides not matched to a gene: 4.

A remark on this clonotype: A read error may account for a junction end that differs from germline. This rearrangement joins TRBV28 to TRBJ1-1; D is unresolved. There are 14 residues in the CDR3. Germline assignment: CDR1 MDHEN and CDR2 SYDVKM. The CDR3 DNA reads as TGTGCCACTCTTCCGCAGGCCATGAACACTGAAGATTTCTTT. Protein product: CATLPQAMNTEDFF.

This clonotype was seen a few times. A read error may produce the germline difference seen at one junction end. This chain connects TRBV7-2 to TRBJ2-5; 12 bases align to TRBD2. The CDR3 loop spans 13 amino acids. CDR1 SGHTA and CDR2 FQGNSA come from the germline V gene. CDR3 protein: CASSHRLAGVSDF. The CDR3 DNA is TGTGCCAGCAGCCACAGACTAGCGGGAGTGAGTGACTTC.

This rearrangement joins TRBV14 to TRBJ1-2; possible D gene TRBD1, 5 bases. Germline loops: CDR1 SGHDN, CDR2 FVKESK. The CDR3 sequence is 13 residues long. Between the trimmed V and J ends, which lost 4 bases and 3 bases, there was a span of 9 bases. CDR3 coding DNA: TGTGCCAGCAGCCTTATGACAGACTATGGCTACACCTTC. Protein sequence: CASSLMTDYGYTF.

The chain is built from TRBV18 and TRBJ1-1; D perhaps matches TRBD1 (5 bases). Germline assignment: CDR1 KGHSH and CDR2 LQKENI. The ends were cut back, 3 bases at V and 6 bases at J, with 14 bases in the middle. This CDR3 contains 14 residues. The CDR3 sequence: CASSPNLRDAEAFF. DNA for the CDR3: TGTGCCAGCTCACCGAATCTCAGGGACGCTGAAGCTTTCTTT. Based on the CDR3 plus reference TRBV18 and TRBJ1-1, the full variable domain is NAGVMQNPRHLVRRRGQEARLRCSPMKGHSHVYWYRQLPEEGLKFMVYLQKENIIDESGMPKERFSAEFPKEGPSILRIQQVVRGDSAAYFCASSPNLRDAEAFFGQGTRLTVV.

This clonotype came up once. An end of the junction differs from the germline gene, which may be a read error. The CDR3 here is CASSQDWAGAEFNEKQFF. As DNA, the CDR3 is TGCGCCAGCAGCCAAGATTGGGCCGGAGCAGAGTTTAATGAAAAACAGTTTTTT. This chain joins TRBV4-3 and TRBJ1-4, with no clear D. CDR3 size: 18 residues. CDR1 is LGHNA and CDR2 is YSLEER in the germline V gene.

This clonotype was detected only a few times. The CDR3 sequence: CASSTGTGGFEQYF. The CDR3 DNA sequence: TGCGCCAGTTCGACCGGGACAGGGGGATTCGAGCAGTACTTC. The chain combines TRBV5-1 with TRBJ2-7, with 11 bases fitting TRBD1. Germline V gene sequence: CDR1 SGHRS, CDR2 YFSETQ. V was clipped by 8 bases and J by 6 bases; unmatched bases: 10. The CDR3 is made up of 14 amino acids.

The V call is TRBV4-3, the J call TRBJ2-3; D is unclear. The CDR3 spans 16 residues. Germline-derived CDR1 and CDR2 are LGHNA and YSLEER. V lost 5 bases and J lost 3, with 18 bases in between. CDR3 bases: TGCGCCAGCAGCGGGAAGGCCACCATCAGGACAGATACGCAGTATTTT. Protein sequence: CASSGKATIRTDTQYF.

The gene calls are TRBV5-1 and TRBJ2-1; 9 bases are a match to TRBD2. The CDR3 spans 14 residues. The V gene end was trimmed by 1 base and the J gene end by 9 bases; junction bases not matched to a gene: 5. Germline values: CDR1 SGHRS, CDR2 YFSETQ. CDR3 loop: CASSLLASGTEQFF. The CDR3 DNA reads TGCGCCAGCAGCTTGTTGGCTAGCGGGACTGAGCAGTTCTTC.

The chain employs TRBV6-2 or TRBV6-3 and TRBJ2-2; 7 nucleotides align to TRBD1. The germline V gene has CDR1 MNHEY and CDR2 SVGEGT. The CDR3 totals 16 residues. V shed 5 bases, J shed 2 bases, and the junction held 8 bases outside the gene matches. CDR3 residues: CASSTSGTVNTGELFF. Written as DNA, the CDR3 is TGTGCCAGCAGTACGTCCGGGACAGTAAACACCGGGGAGCTGTTTTTT.

V usage is TRBV28 and J usage is TRBJ1-1, with a tentative D call TRBD1 (5 bases). The CDR3 runs 15 residues. Germline CDR1 and CDR2: MDHEN and SYDVKM. Trimming left V 3 bases short and J 3 bases short, with 14 bases between. For the CDR3, the DNA is TGTGCCAGCAGTTTTTTTGTCGGGGCGGACACTGAAGCTTTCTTT. Encoded protein: CASSFFVGADTEAFF.

This rearrangement joins TRBV6-2 or TRBV6-3 to TRBJ2-2, with TRBD2 identical over 9 bases. Looked up from germline, CDR1 is MNHEY and CDR2 is SVGEGT. V was clipped by 6 bases and J by 4 bases; unmatched bases: 18. The CDR3 sequence is 19 residues long. CDR3 sequence reads: CASSPLAIRLAESTGELFF. Written as DNA, the CDR3 is TGTGCCAGCAGCCCCCTGGCAATAAGACTAGCGGAGTCCACCGGGGAGCTGTTTTTT.

This clonotype was counted a few times. The chain uses TRBV28 and TRBJ2-3; 16 bases are a match to TRBD2. The V segment lost 6 bases and the J segment 4 bases; nucleotides outside the gene matches: 16. The CDR3 has 20 amino acids. Germline loops: CDR1 MDHEN, CDR2 SYDVKM. The CDR3 reads CASRSPRTGLAGGPADTQYF. The CDR3 DNA is TGTGCCAGCAGATCCCCTCGGACGGGACTAGCGGGAGGGCCAGCAGATACGCAGTATTTT.

This clonotype was counted at least ten times. V and J are TRBV24-1 and TRBJ1-1; D call uncertain. The germline CDR1 and CDR2 sequences are KGHDR and SFDVKD. V dropped 5 bases and J dropped 7 bases, with 7 bases sitting between them. The CDR3 has 11 amino acids. The CDR3 here is CATSAANEAFF. The CDR3 DNA reads as TGTGCCACCAGTGCGGCAAATGAAGCTTTCTTT.

J is TRBJ2-7 and V is TRBV5-6; 8 bases fit TRBD1. V gave up 4 bases and J gave up 1 base; unmatched junction bases: 10. In germline, CDR1 is SGHDT, CDR2 YYEEEE. The CDR3 covers 16 residues. The CDR3: CASSQTGTGRSYEQYF. The CDR3 DNA reads as TGTGCCAGCAGCCAAACCGGGACAGGTCGGTCCTACGAGCAGTACTTC.

This chain links TRBV10-3 with TRBJ2-1; TRBD1 aligns across 7 bases. The CDR3 spans 16 residues. The trim removed 2 bases at V and 5 bases at J, leaving 9 bases unmatched. The germline CDR1 and CDR2 sequences are ENHRY and SYGVKD. The CDR3, as DNA: TGTGCCATCAGTGAGAGGGGGCCTCCTAGAGACAATGAGCAGTTCTTC. It specifies CAISERGPPRDNEQFF.

This clonotype was observed a few times. The chain is built from TRBV6-5 and TRBJ2-7; the D gene is possibly TRBD2 (5 bases). Between the trimmed V and J ends, which lost 0 bases and 7 bases, there was a span of 19 bases. Per germline, CDR1 MNHEY and CDR2 SVGAGI. The CDR3 covers 16 residues. CDR3 coding DNA: TGTGCCAGCAGTTACTCGAGCAACCAAGAGTCGGGAGAGCAGTACTTC. This codes for CASSYSSNQESGEQYF.

The chain is built from TRBV3-1 and TRBJ2-1; D gene unclear. The germline V and J ends were trimmed by 0 bases and 7 bases, with 7 bases remaining between them. In germline, CDR1 is LGHDT, CDR2 YNNKEL (reference sequence). The CDR3 totals 13 residues. The CDR3 loop reads CASSQDLGNEQFF. CDR3 DNA sequence: TGTGCCAGCAGCCAAGATCTAGGAAATGAGCAGTTCTTC.